A single sample gave rise to the 27 T cell receptor beta chains below, sequenced in a study of blood T cell repertoires in COVID-19 (TCRdb year 2020). The library relied on the immunoSEQ multiplex PCR assay. TCRdb provides this immuneACCESS table in a form limited to in-frame rearrangements. Some clones are lacking; in checked studies, under half of them reflect an unresolved V gene, and why the rest are absent is not known. The table for this sample lists hundreds of thousands of clones; about 89% of them were counted only once. The ten largest account for around 1.6% of the sample. The specimen was peripheral blood. Receptors were obtained from a woman in her sixties who had recovered from COVID-19.

The chain has TRBV11-3 and TRBJ1-2; 11 nucleotides line up with TRBD1. Germline V gene lookup returns CDR1 SGHNT and CDR2 YENEEA. V shed 7 bases, J shed 6 bases, and the junction held 7 bases outside the gene matches. This CDR3 region has 14 residues. The CDR3 here is CASTPGTGGNGYTF. For the CDR3, the DNA is TGTGCCAGCACCCCCGGGACAGGGGGAAATGGCTACACCTTC.

The chain combines TRBV4-2 with TRBJ2-7; TRBD2 agrees at 7 bases. Germline CDR1 reads LGHNA; CDR2 reads YNFKEQ. The CDR3 totals 17 residues. Germline trimming cut 0 bases from V and 6 bases from J; bases unmatched to any gene: 14. CDR3 loop: CASSQEGMRGTHLEQYF. Written as DNA, the CDR3 is TGTGCCAGCAGCCAAGAAGGGATGCGGGGGACCCACCTCGAGCAGTACTTC.

This clone was recorded once. The chain's CDR3 is CASSSGLAGGEQFF. CDR3 bases: TGCGCCAGCAGCTCCGGACTAGCGGGGGGGGAGCAGTTCTTC. The J gene is TRBJ2-1, the V gene TRBV5-1; 15 nucleotides align to TRBD2. The germline CDR1 and CDR2 sequences are SGHRS and YFSETQ. The CDR3 contains 14 residues. After removal of 3 bases from V and 10 bases from J, the junction contained 2 bases not matched to a gene. The full variable domain, rest sourced from reference TRBV5-1 and TRBJ2-1, is KAGVTQTPRYLIKTRGQQVTLSCSPISGHRSVSWYQQTPGQGLQFLFEYFSETQRNKGNFPGRFSGRQFSNSRSEMNVSTLELGDSALYLCASSSGLAGGEQFFGPGTRLTVL.

This chain connects TRBV18 to TRBJ2-5, with 7 bases lining up with TRBD2. J gave up 4 bases and V 2 bases, and 10 bases lay outside the gene matches. This CDR3 has 16 residues. Germline CDR1 is KGHSH and CDR2 is LQKENI. The CDR3 nucleotides read TGTGCCAGCTCACCAGGGTCGCCAGGCGGGGGAGAGACCCAGTACTTC. This encodes CASSPGSPGGGETQYF.

This chain joins TRBV20-1 and TRBJ1-6; D not certain. CDR1 is DFQATT and CDR2 is SNEGSKA in the germline V gene (reference sequence). The CDR3 is 15 residues long. V lost 3 bases, J lost 4 bases, and 13 bases lay in between. The chain's CDR3 is CSASRGGLYNSPLHF. CDR3 DNA sequence: TGCAGTGCTAGTCGGGGAGGGCTTTATAATTCACCCCTCCACTTT.

The chain uses TRBV4-1 and TRBJ1-6, with no clear D. CDR3 size: 16 residues. Germline-derived CDR1 and CDR2 are MGHRA and YSYEKL. Trimming left V 1 base short and J 8 bases short, with 15 bases between. The CDR3 loop is CASSQGSNLFYSPLHF. The CDR3, as DNA: TGCGCCAGCAGCCAAGGGTCGAACCTATTCTATTCACCCCTCCACTTT.

This clone has more than one count but fewer than ten. The genes are TRBV11-3 and TRBJ2-1; maybe TRBD2 (6 bases). The CDR3 covers 16 residues. Per germline, CDR1 SGHNT and CDR2 YENEEA. V lost 1 base and J 4 bases, leaving 14 bases between the germline ends. CDR3 sequence: CASSLGEVIGYNEQFF. The CDR3 coding sequence is TGTGCCAGCAGCTTAGGGGAGGTGATAGGGTACAATGAGCAGTTCTTC.

The chain carries TRBV11-3 and TRBJ2-4, with TRBD2 identical over 9 bases. J lost 6 bases, V lost 3 bases, and 9 bases had no gene match. In germline, CDR1 is SGHNT, CDR2 YENEEA. The CDR3 is made up of 16 amino acids. Here the CDR3 reads CASSLGASGEGNIQYF. Here the CDR3 DNA reads TGTGCCAGCAGCTTGGGGGCTAGCGGGGAGGGAAACATTCAGTACTTC.

CDR3 sequence (DNA): TGCGCCAGCAGCTTGCAGGGACAGGGTGGGAATGAGCAGTTCTTC. It is translated as CASSLQGQGGNEQFF. The chain employs TRBV5-1 and TRBJ2-1, with 9 positions matching TRBD1. Germline lookup yields CDR1 SGHRS and CDR2 YFSETQ. With 1 base clipped from V and 7 bases from J, the junction kept 6 bases outside the gene matches. The CDR3 contains 15 residues.

The J gene is TRBJ2-1, the V gene TRBV7-9, with 9 nucleotides matching TRBD2. This CDR3 is 16 amino acids long. Germline loops: CDR1 SEHNR, CDR2 FQNEAQ (reference sequence). The J segment lost 6 bases and the V segment lost 5 bases, leaving 11 bases of the junction unmatched. The CDR3 loop reads CASSVFTGLASNEQFF. Written as DNA, the CDR3 is TGTGCCAGCAGCGTTTTTACGGGACTAGCCTCCAATGAGCAGTTCTTC.

This clone appeared once. The rearrangement joins TRBV19 to TRBJ2-7, with a tentative D call TRBD1 (6 bases). Germline V gene data show CDR1 as LNHDA and CDR2 as SQIVND (reference sequence). V shed 1 base and J shed 2 bases, with 18 bases lying between them. This CDR3 is built from 17 residues. CDR3 sequence reads: CASSIAKTGMSPYEQYF. The CDR3, as DNA: TGTGCCAGTAGTATAGCTAAAACAGGGATGTCCCCCTACGAGCAGTACTTC.

The chain recombines TRBV7-8 with TRBJ2-1; TRBD2 matches at 14 bases. CDR3 length: 16 amino acids. From germline, CDR1 is SGHVS and CDR2 FQNEAQ. Trimming took 1 base from V and 12 from J; bases not matched to a gene: 8. In nucleotides, the CDR3 is TGTGCCAGCAGCTTAGAGGGACTAGCGGGGGTCGGGTGGCAGTTCTTC. Translation: CASSLEGLAGVGWQFF.

The rearrangement joins TRBV28 to TRBJ2-7, with D unclear. V lost 3 bases and J 0 bases, leaving 9 bases between the germline ends. The V gene's germline CDR1 is MDHEN and CDR2 SYDVKM. This CDR3 spans 14 amino acids. CDR3: CASSFNPISYEQYF. The CDR3 region has the DNA TGTGCCAGCAGTTTTAATCCTATCTCCTACGAGCAGTACTTC.

The rearrangement uses TRBV2 and TRBJ2-1, with 7 bases fitting TRBD2. Germline CDR1 and CDR2: SNHLY and FYNNEI. The CDR3 extends over 19 amino acids. The V gene end was trimmed by 1 base and the J gene end by 0 bases; junction bases not matched to a gene: 12. The CDR3 here is CASSEDSYGGGGSYNEQFF. CDR3 nucleotides: TGTGCCAGCAGTGAAGATTCCTATGGTGGGGGGGGCTCCTACAATGAGCAGTTCTTC.

This chain connects TRBV28 to TRBJ1-3; possible D gene TRBD1, 5 bases. Trimming left V 6 bases short and J 4 bases short, with 10 bases between. CDR1 MDHEN and CDR2 SYDVKM come from the germline V gene. CDR3 length: 13 amino acids. The CDR3 loop is CASSVGGGNTIYF. CDR3 nucleotide sequence: TGTGCCAGCAGCGTCGGGGGGGGAAACACCATATATTTT.

This clone has a single count. The chain recombines TRBV29-1 with TRBJ1-1; the D is unclear. The CDR3 spans 15 residues. With 6 bases removed from V and 7 bases from J, the gap between germline ends came to 24 bases. Looked up from germline, CDR1 is SQVTM and CDR2 is ANQGSEA. In DNA, the CDR3 is TGCAGCGTCCTCCCCCCAGCAGCGGGGAGGCATGAAGCTTTCTTT. Translated: CSVLPPAAGRHEAFF.

This clone was counted a few times. The rearrangement uses TRBV5-4 and TRBJ1-1, with 7 positions matching TRBD1. J lost 5 bases, V lost 0 bases, and 4 bases had no gene match. CDR1 and CDR2 from the germline V gene are SGHNT and YYREEE (reference sequence). This CDR3 spans 14 amino acids. CDR3 sequence reads: CASSLVQGVTEAFF. CDR3 nucleotides: TGTGCCAGCAGCTTGGTTCAGGGGGTGACTGAAGCTTTCTTT.

The rearrangement links TRBV7-2 to TRBJ2-2, with TRBD2 matching 7 bases. V shed 7 bases and J 2 bases; nucleotides not matched to a gene: 7. The CDR3 extends over 15 amino acids. Germline CDR1 SGHTA, CDR2 FQGNSA. This CDR3 reads CASTPLAANTGELFF. The CDR3 nucleotides are TGTGCCAGCACCCCGCTAGCGGCTAACACCGGGGAGCTGTTTTTT.

V gene TRBV4-3 combines with J gene TRBJ2-7; D ambiguous. This CDR3 contains 13 residues. Between the trimmed V and J ends, which lost 3 bases and 4 bases, there was a span of 10 bases. Germline V CDR1 and CDR2: LGHNA, YSLEER. CDR3 region: CASSHSMTYEQYF. CDR3 in DNA: TGCGCCAGCAGCCATTCTATGACTTACGAGCAGTACTTC.

For the CDR3, the DNA is TGTGCCAGCTGGACAACAGGGGGTCATCAGCCCCAGCATTTT. Protein: CASWTTGGHQPQHF. The chain links TRBV28 to TRBJ1-5; 8 bases agree with TRBD1. Germline V gene lookup returns CDR1 MDHEN and CDR2 SYDVKM. The CDR3 runs 14 residues. The junction had 8 bases not matched to a gene; V was cut back by 8 bases and J by 5 bases.

This clone was seen only once. V and J are TRBV18 and TRBJ2-5; TRBD2 is a possible D gene (6 bases). Deletions cut 7 bases from V and 0 bases from J, with 12 bases between. The CDR3 length is 14 residues. The V gene's germline CDR1 is KGHSH and CDR2 LQKENI. CDR3 region: CASCRGSNQETQYF. The CDR3 nucleotides read TGTGCCAGCTGCCGGGGGAGCAACCAAGAGACCCAGTACTTC.

The rearrangement uses TRBV28 and TRBJ1-4; 8 bases match TRBD1. Germline-derived CDR1 and CDR2 are MDHEN and SYDVKM. Unmatched junction bases numbered 6, after V lost 5 bases and J lost 4 bases. The CDR3 totals 15 residues. The CDR3 DNA reads as TGTGCCAGCAGTACGACAGGGGTGGGTAATGAAAAACTGTTTTTT. Amino acids: CASSTTGVGNEKLFF.

The chain has TRBV7-3 and TRBJ1-1; 8 positions agree with TRBD1. Germline assignment: CDR1 SGHTA and CDR2 FQGTGA. V lost 2 bases, J lost 6 bases, and 5 bases stayed unmatched. The CDR3 is made up of 14 amino acids. The CDR3: CASSLGTGRAEAFF. The CDR3 region has the DNA TGTGCCAGCAGCTTAGGGACAGGTCGGGCTGAAGCTTTCTTT.

The J gene is TRBJ1-4, the V gene TRBV9; 7 bases map to TRBD1. V trimming: 3 bases; J trimming: 8 bases; junction bases outside the gene matches: 7. The CDR3 is made up of 14 amino acids. CDR1 and CDR2 from the germline V gene are SGDLS and YYNGEE. The CDR3 DNA reads as TGTGCCAGCAGCGAGACAGGGATAGGGGAAAAACTGTTTTTT. It translates to CASSETGIGEKLFF.

The V and J genes are TRBV4-1 and TRBJ1-2; D uncertain. The CDR3 sequence is 14 residues long. The V end lost 3 bases, the J end lost 10 bases, and 18 bases lay between the germline ends. Per germline, CDR1 MGHRA and CDR2 YSYEKL. In nucleotides, the CDR3 is TGCGCCAGCAGCCACCCCCGATGGCAGGCCTTCTACACCTTC. Translation gives CASSHPRWQAFYTF.

The chain joins TRBV5-1 to TRBJ1-1; 10 bases fit TRBD1. The J segment lost 1 base and the V segment lost 0 bases, leaving 3 bases of the junction unmatched. CDR1 and CDR2 from the germline V gene are SGHRS and YFSETQ. The length of the CDR3 is 16 residues. CDR3 residues: CASSLGDRGWNTEAFF. The CDR3 DNA sequence: TGCGCCAGCAGCTTGGGGGACAGGGGATGGAACACTGAAGCTTTCTTT.

The chain is built from TRBV28 and TRBJ1-1, with 10 bases aligning to TRBD1. After removal of 6 bases from V and 2 bases from J, the junction contained 9 bases not matched to a gene. In germline, CDR1 is MDHEN, CDR2 SYDVKM. This CDR3 contains 16 residues. CDR3 region: CASSKRTGGPNTEAFF. The CDR3 DNA follows: TGTGCCAGCAGCAAAAGGACAGGGGGACCTAACACTGAAGCTTTCTTT.